This is a list of T cell receptor beta chains from one sample in a study of CD8 T cells in Susac syndrome. In TCRdb, the immunoSEQ multiplex PCR reads were re-called with MiXCR into one record per CDR3 protein. The table includes 250,000 to 350,000 distinct CDR3 sequences, about 90% detected once. Sequenced: CD4+ T cells from PBMCs. The receptors originated from a human donor with multiple sclerosis. Each CDR3 is given with its conserved first and last residue. D genes are given only for firm matches. Size is stated for part of the rows, as once, few or many counts, or as a class when the clone is expanded.

J,V,D,size,DNA,CDR3
TRBJ1-3,TRBV13,.,.,TGTGCCAGCAGCCCTAAGGGGGTCGCTGGAAACACCATATATTTT,CASSPKGVAGNTIYF
TRBJ2-1,TRBV27,.,.,TGTGCCAGCAGGGGATGGGGTGGCCAATCCCAGGGTGGGTACAATGAGCAGTTCTTC,CASRGWGGQSQGGYNEQFF
TRBJ2-7,TRBV6-6,.,.,TGTGCCAGCAGTCGCCCGGACACCCTCGGTGAGCAGTACTTC,CASSRPDTLGEQYF
TRBJ1-2,TRBV6-5,TRBD1,.,TGTGCCAGCATTCCCGCCCGGACAGGGCTTAATGGCTACACCTTC,CASIPARTGLNGYTF
TRBJ1-2,TRBV3-1,.,.,TGTGCCAGCAGCCAAGAAGGCCCAGGAGATGGCTACACCTTC,CASSQEGPGDGYTF
TRBJ2-1,TRBV20-1,TRBD1,.,TGCAGTGCTAGGGGGCAAACAGGGGGGTTTTACAATGAGCAGTTCTTC,CSARGQTGGFYNEQFF
TRBJ2-2,TRBV5-4,TRBD2,.,TGTGCCAGCAGCTTGGTATCCCTAGCGGGAATCCCCGGGGAGCTGTTTTTT,CASSLVSLAGIPGELFF
TRBJ2-5,TRBV29-1,.,once,TGCAGCGTTGATGAGGGGAAGAGGGTAGAGACCCAGTACTTC,CSVDEGKRVETQYF
TRBJ2-3,TRBV6-5,TRBD2,.,TGTGCCAGCAGTTACTCTAGCGGGGGCGATACGCAGTATTTT,CASSYSSGGDTQYF
TRBJ2-5,TRBV2,.,.,TGTGCCAGCAGTGTTGTAGAGGAGACCCAGTACTTC,CASSVVEETQYF
TRBJ1-2,TRBV5-6,.,.,TGTGCCAGCAGCTCCCGACTTTCTCGTGGCTACACCTTC,CASSSRLSRGYTF
TRBJ2-3,TRBV29-1,.,once,TGCAGCATCTTGGGACTTAGCACAGATACGCAGTATTTT,CSILGLSTDTQYF
TRBJ2-1,TRBV12-5,TRBD2,.,TGTGCTAGTGGTTTGGCGGTAGCGGGGGGGCAGTTCTTC,CASGLAVAGGQFF
TRBJ2-7,TRBV7-8,TRBD1,.,TGTGCCAGCAGCTTAGTTGGGGACAGGGGGCGTGAGCAGTACTTC,CASSLVGDRGREQYF
TRBJ1-5,TRBV20-1,.,.,TGCAGTGCTAGTCCGGGGGGCTCCTCCGCCCAGCATTTT,CSASPGGSSAQHF
TRBJ2-1,TRBV19,.,once,TGTGCCAGTAGTATCGAGGCCTACTCCTACAATGAGCAGTTCTTC,CASSIEAYSYNEQFF
TRBJ2-5,TRBV4-3,.,.,TGCGCCAGCAGCCAAGAGGGTAGGGCGCAGGGACTCGAGACCCAGTACTTC,CASSQEGRAQGLETQYF
TRBJ2-7,TRBV23-1,TRBD2,.,TGCGCCAGCAACTTACCGGGACTAGCGAATTACGAGCAGTACTTC,CASNLPGLANYEQYF
TRBJ1-1,TRBV7-9,TRBD1,.,TGTGCCAGCAGCTTGACAGGGTCCAACACTGAAGCTTTCTTT,CASSLTGSNTEAFF
TRBJ1-4,TRBV12-3/TRBV12-4,TRBD1,.,TGTGCCAGCAGTTTCAGCACAGGGGGGCAAAAACTGTTTTTT,CASSFSTGGQKLFF
TRBJ2-3,TRBV11-2,.,.,TGTGCCAGCAGCTTAGGGGGAAGAAACGCAGATACGCAGTATTTT,CASSLGGRNADTQYF
TRBJ2-2,TRBV12-3/TRBV12-4,TRBD2,.,TGTGCCAGCAGTATGGGACTAGCGGCGAACACCGGGGAGCTGTTTTTT,CASSMGLAANTGELFF
TRBJ2-7,TRBV5-1,.,once,TGCGCCAGCAGCTCCGGACGGAGGAACGTCTACGAGCAGTACTTC,CASSSGRRNVYEQYF
TRBJ1-3,TRBV5-6,.,.,TGTGCCAGCAGCTTGGGGCGGTTCTTATCTGGAAACACCATATATTTT,CASSLGRFLSGNTIYF
TRBJ2-7,TRBV4-1,TRBD1,.,TGCGCCAGCAGCCAAGATAGGGGACAGGGGGAAGAGCAGTACTTC,CASSQDRGQGEEQYF
TRBJ1-3,TRBV6-1,.,.,TGTGCCAGCAGTGAATACCAGCTCTCTGGAAACACCATATATTTT,CASSEYQLSGNTIYF
TRBJ2-5,TRBV5-1,.,.,TGCGCCAGCAGCCCCCTCCGGGGGGCCCAGACCCAGTACTTC,CASSPLRGAQTQYF
TRBJ1-1,TRBV29-1,.,.,TGCAGCGTTGATTTCACACCCACTCGGGGAGCTTTCTTT,CSVDFTPTRGAFF
TRBJ1-1,TRBV12-3/TRBV12-4,TRBD1,.,TGTGCCAGCAGAGGACAGGGTGGGATGGGGAACACTGAAGCTTTCTTT,CASRGQGGMGNTEAFF
TRBJ2-5,TRBV4-2,TRBD1,.,TGTGCCAGCAGCTCTCGAACCGGGACAGGGCAAGAGACCCAGTACTTC,CASSSRTGTGQETQYF
TRBJ1-1,TRBV11-2,TRBD1,.,TGTGCCAGCAGCTTAGATCCAGTTCGGGGACAGAAGGCTTTCTTT,CASSLDPVRGQKAFF
TRBJ1-2,TRBV28,.,.,TGTGCCAGCAGTTTCCTCGGAGAGCTCTATGGCTACACCTTC,CASSFLGELYGYTF
TRBJ2-5,TRBV2,.,.,TGTGCCAGCACCTCGGACCGGACCGGGGAGACCCAGTACTTC,CASTSDRTGETQYF
TRBJ2-3,TRBV12-3/TRBV12-4,.,.,TGTGCCAGCAGTTTTATATTAGATACGCAGTATTTT,CASSFILDTQYF
TRBJ2-7,TRBV2,.,.,TGTGCCAGCAGTGAAGTAATCTACGAGCAGTACTTC,CASSEVIYEQYF
TRBJ2-1,TRBV7-9,.,.,TGTGCCAGCAGCTTTAACCTGGGGGTGCAGTTCTTC,CASSFNLGVQFF
TRBJ2-7,TRBV12-3/TRBV12-4,.,.,TGTGCCAGCAGTTACGGCTACGAGCAGTACTTC,CASSYGYEQYF
TRBJ2-1,TRBV7-2,.,.,TGTGCCAGCAGCCCCGGGACCTCCCAATGGGACAATGAGCAGTTCTTC,CASSPGTSQWDNEQFF
TRBJ1-1,TRBV5-1,.,.,TGCGCCAGCAGCTTCCTACAGGGAATGAACACTGAAGCTTTCTTT,CASSFLQGMNTEAFF
TRBJ1-5,TRBV20-1,.,few,TGCAGTGCTAGAGAGGGGGGGCAGCCCCAGCATTTT,CSAREGGQPQHF
TRBJ2-5,TRBV5-1,TRBD1,.,TGCGCCAGCAGCTCCCTCGCCGGGACAGGGGGTAGAAGTGGAGAGACCCAGTACTTC,CASSSLAGTGGRSGETQYF
TRBJ1-2,TRBV3-1,.,.,TGTGCCAGCAGCCAAGAGCTCGGCTACACCTTC,CASSQELGYTF
TRBJ1-3,TRBV20-1,.,.,TGCAGTGCCAGCGGACCTGGGGTGGACACCATATATTTT,CSASGPGVDTIYF